This T cell receptor (beta chain) was sequenced in a study of cytomegalovirus exposure and HLA in healthy donors. Libraries were prepared by immunoSEQ multiplex PCR; TCRdb keeps only in-frame clonotypes and omits some of them. The table has about 120,000 clones, 70% to 90% seen once. Specimen: PBMCs. This clonotype originated in a woman in her late teens or twenties in good health and CMV-seropositive.

The CDR3 DNA sequence: TGTGCCAGCAGCTCAGGACTAGCGGGCCCCTACAATGAGCAGTTCTTC. This codes for CASSSGLAGPYNEQFF. The rearrangement joins TRBV7-2 to TRBJ2-1, with TRBD2 matching over 11 bases. This CDR3 spans 16 amino acids. The germline V gene encodes CDR1 SGHTA and CDR2 FQGNSA. After removal of 4 bases from V and 2 bases from J, the junction contained 4 bases not matched to a gene.